The 24 T cell receptor beta chains reported below all come from one sample, sequenced in a study of OX40 agonist ivuxolimab in advanced cancers. Libraries were prepared by immunoSEQ multiplex PCR; TCRdb keeps only in-frame clonotypes and omits some of them. The table lists over 55,000 clones, approximately 80% of them singletons. Sequences were derived from CD4+ or CD8+ T cells sorted from blood, sampled in a trial of the OX40 agonist ivuxolimab. These receptors originate from an adult with an advanced solid tumor such as melanoma, head and neck, liver or kidney cancer.

The chain links TRBV14 to TRBJ2-3; D remains ambiguous. Between the trimmed V and J ends, which lost 4 bases and 0 bases, there was a span of 5 bases. Germline V gene lookup returns CDR1 SGHDN and CDR2 FVKESK. There are 13 residues in the CDR3. CDR3 loop: CASSRPSTDTQYF. The CDR3 DNA reads TGTGCCAGCAGCCGTCCTAGCACAGATACGCAGTATTTT.

The chain employs TRBV29-1 and TRBJ1-6, with 7 bases matching TRBD1. The germline gives CDR1 SQVTM, CDR2 ANQGSEA. Trimming cost V 4 bases and J 9 bases; bases outside gene matches: 6. The CDR3 is made up of 13 amino acids. For the CDR3, the DNA is TGCAGCGTTGGTACAGGGGCGGGTTCACCCCTCCACTTT. Amino acid sequence: CSVGTGAGSPLHF. Drawing the rest from reference TRBV29-1 and TRBJ1-6, the complete variable domain is SAVISQKPSRDICQRGTSLTIQCQVDSQVTMMFWYRQQPGQSLTLIATANQGSEATYESGFVIDKFPISRPNLTFSTLTVSNMSPEDSSIYLCSVGTGAGSPLHFGNGTRLTVT.

The V call is TRBV6-1, the J call TRBJ2-2; D may match TRBD1 or TRBD2 (6 bases each). This CDR3 has 15 amino acids. From germline, CDR1 is MNHNS and CDR2 SASEGT. V lost 7 bases to trimming and J lost 5 bases, with 17 bases between them. The CDR3: CASTERGARTGELFF. As DNA, the CDR3 is TGTGCCAGCACCGAGAGGGGGGCACGGACCGGGGAGCTGTTTTTT.

This rearrangement joins TRBV10-1 to TRBJ2-6; D possibly corresponds to TRBD2 (6 bases). Germline V lookup: CDR1 WNHNN, CDR2 SYGVQD (reference sequence). Trimming took 2 bases from V and 4 from J, leaving 9 bases between them. The CDR3 length is 15 residues. CDR3 in DNA: TGCGCCAGCAGTGAGGGGGGGTCCGGGGCCAACGTCCTGACTTTC. Amino acid sequence: CASSEGGSGANVLTF.

The table lists this clone with a count of one. This chain connects TRBV9 to TRBJ1-5; no definite D call. From germline, CDR1 is SGDLS and CDR2 YYNGEE. The ends were cut back, 4 bases at V and 5 bases at J, with 13 bases in the middle. The CDR3 is 14 amino acids. The CDR3 reads CASSPLDGYQPQHF. The DNA for the CDR3 is TGTGCCAGCAGCCCATTGGACGGCTATCAGCCCCAGCATTTT.

The rearrangement uses TRBV10-3 and TRBJ2-7, with D maybe TRBD1 (6 bases). V was clipped by 6 bases and J by 1 base, with 10 bases between them. The CDR3 extends over 13 amino acids. The germline CDR1 and CDR2 sequences are ENHRY and SYGVKD. As DNA, the CDR3 is TGTGCCATCAGGTCGACAGGATCCTACGAGCAGTACTTC. Translation: CAIRSTGSYEQYF.

The chain joins TRBV6-6 to TRBJ2-2; TRBD2 matches at 11 bases. This CDR3 spans 15 amino acids. CDR1 and CDR2 (germline): MNHNY, SVGAGI (reference sequence). With 6 bases clipped from V and 3 bases from J, the junction kept 3 bases outside the gene matches. The CDR3: CASRKTSGDTGELFF. The CDR3 DNA sequence: TGTGCCAGCAGGAAGACTAGCGGGGACACCGGGGAGCTGTTTTTT.

V gene TRBV10-3 combines with J gene TRBJ2-5, with D perhaps matching TRBD2 (6 bases). CDR1 is ENHRY, CDR2 SYGVKD, per germline. Trimming removed 8 bases at V and 4 bases at J, with 20 bases between. The CDR3 has 15 residues. As DNA, the CDR3 is TGTGCCATCGGTACTAGCCGAGGAGGTGGAGAGACCCAGTACTTC. This codes for CAIGTSRGGGETQYF.

The chain has TRBV29-1 and TRBJ1-1; no clear D. Trimming stripped 7 bases from V and 7 bases from J, with 13 bases between. CDR1 is SQVTM, CDR2 ANQGSEA, per germline. This CDR3 has 11 amino acids. For the CDR3, the DNA is TGCAGCGCCCACCCCATATTTGAAGCTTTCTTT. Protein sequence: CSAHPIFEAFF.

The chain joins TRBV5-1 to TRBJ2-1; tentatively, D is TRBD1 (6 bases). The CDR3 runs to 12 residues. The V and J ends lost 5 bases and 12 bases respectively, with 15 bases between them. Germline V gene lookup returns CDR1 SGHRS and CDR2 YFSETQ. The CDR3, as DNA: TGCGCCAGCAGGGAGACAGGAGACGGGCAGTTCTTC. It codes for CASRETGDGQFF.

The rearrangement links TRBV12-5 to TRBJ2-7; a weak D match, TRBD2 (5 bases). Germline assignment: CDR1 LGHNT and CDR2 FRNRAP. This CDR3 has 12 residues. V lost 9 bases, J lost 3 bases, and 12 bases lay in between. DNA of the CDR3: TGTGCTAGCTCCCTCCGGGGCTACGAGCAGTACTTC. This sequence encodes CASSLRGYEQYF. The whole variable domain, filled in from reference TRBV12-5 and TRBJ2-7, reads DARVTQTPRHKVTEMGQEVTMRCQPILGHNTVFWYRQTMMQGLELLAYFRNRAPLDDSGMPKDRFSAEMPDATLATLKIQPSEPRDSAVYFCASSLRGYEQYFGPGTRLTVT.

The chain recombines TRBV2 with TRBJ1-2; D unclear. The CDR3 sequence is 11 residues long. The germline gives CDR1 SNHLY, CDR2 FYNNEI. V lost 7 bases and J 6 bases, leaving 9 bases between the germline ends. CDR3 sequence reads: CASKRGDGYTF. CDR3 bases: TGTGCCAGCAAACGTGGTGATGGCTACACCTTC.

This sequence joins TRBV5-1 and TRBJ1-4; a possible D gene is TRBD1 (6 bases). Germline V gives CDR1 SGHRS, CDR2 YFSETQ. The V end was cut by 7 bases, the J end by 8 bases, with 18 bases between. This CDR3 has 14 residues. CDR3: CASSAGGAQEKLFF. CDR3 bases: TGCGCCAGCTCCGCGGGGGGGGCACAAGAAAAACTGTTTTTT.

This clone is medium-sized. J is TRBJ1-2 and V is TRBV21-1; TRBD1, as called in the table, went unchecked against the DNA. TRBV21-1 counts as a pseudogene. The CDR3 sequence is 14 residues long. In DNA form, the CDR3 reads TGTGCCAGCAGCAACCGGGACATGGACTATGGCTACACCTTC. This encodes CASSNRDMDYGYTF.

J is TRBJ2-7 and V is TRBV29-1, with 8 nucleotides matching TRBD1. The CDR3 is made up of 13 amino acids. Germline CDR1 SQVTM, CDR2 ANQGSEA. J was trimmed by 4 bases and V by 4 bases; bases with no gene match: 6. Here the CDR3 reads CSVVRQGNYEQYF. In DNA form, the CDR3 reads TGCAGCGTTGTTCGACAGGGGAATTACGAGCAGTACTTC.

This sequence joins TRBV28 and TRBJ2-5; D gene ambiguous. The V end lost 2 bases, the J end lost 7 bases, and 14 bases lay between the germline ends. Germline V lookup: CDR1 MDHEN, CDR2 SYDVKM. The CDR3 length is 14 residues. This CDR3 is CASSLRSGLGTQYF. The CDR3 DNA sequence: TGTGCCAGCAGTTTACGGTCGGGTTTGGGGACCCAGTACTTC.

This clone was recorded a few times. Other DNA variants within this sample encode the same CDR3. The genes are TRBV6-5 and TRBJ1-4; D ambiguous. The CDR3 has 14 residues. Trimming stripped 2 bases from V and 8 bases from J, with 12 bases between. Germline V gives CDR1 MNHEY, CDR2 SVGAGI. In DNA form, the CDR3 reads TGTGCCAGCAGTTACGGACGGGTTGGGGAAAAACTGTTTTTT. Its protein is CASSYGRVGEKLFF.

CDR3 DNA: TGTGCCAGCAGCGGGGTCTGGAACAATGAGCAGTTCTTC. Translation gives CASSGVWNNEQFF. The rearrangement uses TRBV7-9 and TRBJ2-1; unclear D gene. Trimming pared 5 bases from V and 5 bases from J, leaving 10 bases between. The germline gives CDR1 SEHNR, CDR2 FQNEAQ (reference sequence). CDR3 size: 13 residues.

This chain joins TRBV5-4 and TRBJ2-6; D ambiguous. The CDR3 consists of 17 residues. Trimming removed 4 bases at V and 5 bases at J, with 19 bases between. Germline V lookup: CDR1 SGHNT, CDR2 YYREEE (reference sequence). CDR3 residues: CASSLPPGPHWANVLTF. The CDR3 coding sequence is TGTGCCAGCAGCCTCCCGCCAGGCCCCCACTGGGCCAACGTCCTGACTTTC.

The chain recombines TRBV4-1 with TRBJ1-4, with D hard to call. CDR1 and CDR2 (germline): MGHRA, YSYEKL. Trimming pared 5 bases from V and 7 bases from J, leaving 11 bases between. The CDR3 runs 13 residues. DNA of the CDR3: TGCGCCAGCAGCTTAAGTCTTGGTGAAAAACTGTTTTTT. This codes for CASSLSLGEKLFF.

This chain links TRBV5-4 with TRBJ1-2; D uncertain. Germline assignment: CDR1 SGHNT and CDR2 YYREEE (reference sequence). This CDR3 is built from 16 residues. V lost 4 bases and J 1 base, leaving 17 bases between the germline ends. The CDR3 coding sequence is TGTGCCAGCAGCACGGCGTTCAGGAACCGTAACTATGGCTACACCTTC. Translating gives CASSTAFRNRNYGYTF. Full variable domain (rest looked up from reference TRBV5-4 and TRBJ1-2): ETGVTQSPTHLIKTRGQQVTLRCSSQSGHNTVSWYQQALGQGPQFIFQYYREEENGRGNFPPRFSGLQFPNYSSELNVNALELDDSALYLCASSTAFRNRNYGYTFGSGTRLTVV.

The rearrangement uses TRBV5-6 and TRBJ2-5; D is perhaps TRBD1 (7 bases). Gene TRBJ2-7 matches the end of the DNA better, so the J call may be wrong. CDR1 is SGHDT and CDR2 is YYEEEE in the germline V gene. The CDR3 runs to 14 residues. CDR3 sequence: CASVLYRGGYEQYF. Here the CDR3 DNA reads TGTGCCAGCGTGCTATACAGGGGAGGCTACGAGCAGTACTTC.

V usage is TRBV5-8 and J usage is TRBJ1-1; D uncertain. Germline-derived CDR1 and CDR2 are SGHTS and YDEGEE. Between the trimmed V and J ends, which lost 5 bases and 6 bases, there was a span of 14 bases. This CDR3 is built from 13 residues. For the CDR3, the DNA is TGTGCCAGCAGGCTAGGGAGAGCGTCTGAAGCTTTCTTT. This encodes CASRLGRASEAFF.

This sequence joins TRBV6-5 and TRBJ2-5; D not resolved. The CDR3 covers 10 residues. The V gene's germline CDR1 is MNHEY and CDR2 SVGAGI. V shed 8 bases and J shed 4 bases, with 5 bases lying between them. In DNA, the CDR3 is TGTGCCAGCGGGCGAGAGACCCAGTACTTC. Protein: CASGRETQYF.